This T cell receptor beta chain was sequenced during a study of cytomegalovirus exposure and HLA in healthy donors (dated by TCRdb to 2015 to 2018). A note on the overall study: An earlier analysis of more than 550 of the donors reported approximately 260 Gb of sequence data and 95 million to 140 million unique TCR beta sequences obtained from around 180 million T cells. Roughly 300 gigabases of sequencing data and roughly 81 million unique TCR sequences made up an early release that covered nearly 650 HLA-typed donors. The genetic ancestry cluster associated with self-reported Caucasian donors included over 65% of the 398 genotyped donors. The study aimed to test whether signatures of past pathogen exposure could be identified by cataloging public T cell receptors. The T cell repertoires of 666 subjects were profiled by immunosequencing and related to cytomegalovirus serostatus. In addition to the first cohort of approximately 670 subjects, a separate validation cohort of approximately 110 different subjects was used. To predict cytomegalovirus infection status, the study brought together high-throughput TCR immunosequencing, statistical association of individual TCRs with disease status, and machine learning. A later analysis re-analyzed previously published TCR beta repertoires from 660 or so donors and added high-resolution HLA genotyping to study TCR occurrence patterns. Rather than using new phenotypic data, the later analysis identified candidate immune exposures from TCR beta sequences and from how often those sequences occurred across donors. To decide whether each TCR beta V gene segment behaved as functional or pseudogenic, an earlier analysis of some 600 of the donors relied on high-throughput TCR beta sequencing. Donor age, sex, ethnicity and CMV serostatus were compiled together with the repertoire data. In a later genetic analysis, genome-wide SNP genotypes for about 65% of the roughly 670 donors were used, and that subset was treated as a discovery cohort. Every repertoire in the discovery cohort had been generated on one and the same sequencing platform. Class I and class II HLA loci were covered by the typing at four-digit resolution. The number of donors typed differed by locus, with roughly 620-630 for A, B, C, DRB1 and DQB1, roughly 520 for DQA1, nearly 610 for DPA1, and around 450 for DPB1. Several DR-DQ haplotypes were handled as single units for association and clustering, since linkage in the cohort was strong. Among 350 to 400 genotyped donors of the cohort, an average of around 240,000 unique TCR beta nucleotide sequences were sequenced per donor, 15% to 20% of them non-productive. Overall study outcomes, separate from this receptor: Broadly in line with IMGT annotations, most TCR beta V segments showed up in productive rearrangements about 87% or about 30% of the time in an earlier analysis of about 500 of the donors. Sequencing depth was assumed to be roughly uniform across donors in the presence/absence analyses, though that assumption may not hold. A further reported finding was that TCR beta sequences accurately predicted the HLA-A and HLA-B alleles for most subjects in the first cohort. Because HLA typing was missing for some donors at each locus, association tests included only the typed subset. Three of the identified cytomegalovirus-associated TCR beta chains were confirmed in vitro to be specific for cytomegalovirus antigens. This cohort had only TCR beta chains sequenced, and the lack of alpha or paired-chain data limited which features could be detected. The authors suggested that the approach could potentially be extended to other disease states and immunological phenotypes. In a later analysis, HLA-associated TCR beta chains showed more clonal expansion and lower generation probabilities than non-associated chains that were equally common. In a later genetic analysis, fewer N-insertions in productive TCRs were reported among donors in an Asian-associated ancestry cluster than the roughly 670-donor mean. A group of highly shared sequence variants was considered likely to be a technical artifact of the sequencing pipeline. In a later analysis, 16,951 TCR beta sequences were associated with specific HLA alleles at a false discovery rate of 0.05. A later analysis found that most CMV-associated TCR beta chains appeared HLA-restricted, with HLA associations seemingly driven largely by CMV exposure. Because counts were too low, about 15 rarely observed V segments, including chromosome 9 orphons, were left out of the earlier analysis of 587 of the donors. The 87-base-pair reads could not distinguish some IMGT-functional V segments, including TRBV6-2 and TRBV6-3, so those segments were excluded. For the cohort, immune exposure information was limited to CMV serostatus. The classifier was reported to diagnose cytomegalovirus status with high specificity and sensitivity in both the original cohort and the validation cohort. Linkage disequilibrium might explain the correlated functional status among segregating V segments, but an unknown experimental factor could not be excluded. In a later analysis, several top co-occurrence clusters were reported to appear linked to parvovirus B19, influenza, CMV and Epstein-Barr virus. In the study, around 160 TCR beta chains were listed as associated with cytomegalovirus. Across donors, most TCR sequences were observed very rarely, whereas some public TCRs were present in many individuals. An association between a missense DCLRE1C variant and V-gene and J-gene trimming of TCR beta chains was found in a later genetic analysis and replicated in an independent cohort. According to a later analysis, TCR association rates differed among HLA loci, with DRB1 alleles showing the most associated TCRs and HLA-C alleles showing the fewest. When HLA alleles, especially DR and DQ, strongly co-occurred, attributing TCR associations to individual alleles was difficult.

The CDR1 and CDR2 encoded by the germline V gene are SGHTA and FQGNSA. From the cysteine up to the phenylalanine, the CDR3 has a length of 16 residues. Only CDR3 DNA is held: 48 bases, read in frame from base 1. Trimming takes 4 bases off V and 3 bases off J; junction bases not matched to a gene: 8. In regard to this clone: Its cognate antigen has yet to be identified. No clone much larger than this one lies a single base away; base qualities are absent.

The cohort was made up of approximately 700 healthy bone marrow donors. Cohort members were all nominally healthy when sampled, although unrecorded immune exposures were likely present. The donor tested CMV seronegative, placing the donor among the roughly 350 seronegative members of the cohort. A peripheral blood sample was provided by each donor, and peripheral blood mononuclear cells were used for TCR beta sequencing. Genomic DNA extraction from the blood cell samples was performed with the Qiagen DNeasy Blood Extraction Kit. Libraries were built with the immunoSEQ multiplex PCR assay. A mixture of 60 forward primers for TCR Vbeta segments and 13 reverse primers for TCR Jbeta segments was used in the multiplex PCR. The CDR3 region of rearranged TCR beta genes was amplified from genomic DNA with a multiplex PCR assay. The amplified TCR beta libraries were sequenced on the Illumina HiSeq System as 87-base-pair reads. The source study handled its data this way. A later analysis counted around 72 million unique TCR beta chains across the 690 or so repertoires, and around 12 million of these chains were shared by at least two donors. A nearest-neighbor algorithm error-corrected the raw reads and collapsed the reads into unique sequences, merging closely related sequences to remove PCR and sequencing errors. Alignment of CDR3 sequences to IMGT reference sequences was used to assign V, D and J gene segments. Each retained sequence needed at least a six-nucleotide match to both a V gene segment and a J gene segment. A rearrangement was called productive if the CDR3 had no stop codons and remained in frame with V and J, and every other rearrangement was called non-productive. CDR3 was defined by IMGT convention, running from the second conserved V-encoded cysteine to the conserved J-encoded phenylalanine. Sequences without an unambiguous match to a single V gene segment were excluded from the earlier analysis of over 500 of the donors. In an earlier analysis of around 600 of the donors, V segments were called functional above 56.7% productive rearrangements and were called segregating when the between-donor standard deviation exceeded 5%. A statistical classification framework was built for diagnosing cytomegalovirus status from the catalog of TCR beta chain sequences. In a later analysis, TCR nucleotide sequences were compared against IMGT/GENE-DB human TR gene sequences so that V and J genes could be assigned. The TCRdist pipeline was used in a later analysis to assign CDR3 sequences and most-parsimonious VDJ recombination scenarios. In a later analysis, every TCR beta chain was defined by the combination of its CDR3 amino acid sequence and its V-gene family, and reads without a unique V-gene family were dropped. As a way to deal with suspected cross-contamination and a sequencing artifact, a later analysis dropped approximately 590 nucleotide sequences that were highly shared and had low generation probability. In a later analysis, a clonal expansion index for each public chain was calculated from normalized within-repertoire ranks of inferred template counts. In a later analysis, generation probabilities were computed with a VDJ recombination model fitted to out-of-frame rearrangements, and the resulting probabilities were checked against IGoR. In a later analysis, TCR-TCR, TCR-HLA and TCR-CMV co-occurrence was scored with hypergeometric tests, and a repertoire-size bias correction was applied to TCR pairs. In a later analysis, false discovery rates were estimated by permuting HLA or CMV assignments 20 times. In a later analysis, co-occurring TCRs were grouped using DBSCAN, and TCRdist sequence similarity was added for clustering within HLA-allele-positive subsets. Co-occurrence clustering excluded repertoires with fewer than 30,000 or more than 120,000 public chains, plus five with anomalous nucleotide sharing. The table comes from immuneACCESS by way of TCRdb, which keeps in-frame sequences with V and J called. Part of the clones is missing from these tables; in studies checked, under half for an unresolved V gene and the rest for unknown reasons. V, J and clone size derive from that table, while D and trimming were established from the DNA sequence. Here the sample has 100,000 to 150,000 clones; 65% to 85% occur a single time. The top ten hold over 0.2% of the sample.

This sequence originates from a man aged 45 to 65 in good health and CMV-seronegative. The V gene is TRBV7-2 and the J gene is TRBJ1-5; the junction holds 8 bases that match TRBD1. Specimen: PBMCs. The DNA sequence is given as TGTGCCAGCAGCTCCACAGGGGGGTGGGTCAATCAGCCCCAGCATTTT. This codes for CASSSTGGWVNQPQHF.